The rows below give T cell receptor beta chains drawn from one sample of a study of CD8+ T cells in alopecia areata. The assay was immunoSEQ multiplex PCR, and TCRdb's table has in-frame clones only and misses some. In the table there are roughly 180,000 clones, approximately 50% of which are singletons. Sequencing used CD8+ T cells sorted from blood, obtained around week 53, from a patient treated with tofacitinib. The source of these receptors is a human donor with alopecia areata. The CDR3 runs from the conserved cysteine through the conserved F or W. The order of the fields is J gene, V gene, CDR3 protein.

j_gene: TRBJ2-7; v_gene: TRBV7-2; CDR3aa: CASSLVGGGAYEQYF
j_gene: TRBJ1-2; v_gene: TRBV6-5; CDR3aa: CASSPLQGLYGYTF
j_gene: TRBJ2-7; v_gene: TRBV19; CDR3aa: CASSTLHDEQYF
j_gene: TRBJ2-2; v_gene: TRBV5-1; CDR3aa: CASSLTIRGTGELFF
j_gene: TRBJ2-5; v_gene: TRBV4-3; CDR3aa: CASSQDKGRTGETQYF
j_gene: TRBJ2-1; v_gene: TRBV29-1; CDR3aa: CSVEGEAPSLNEQFF
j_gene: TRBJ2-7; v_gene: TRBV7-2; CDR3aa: CASSLQLTWGEQYF
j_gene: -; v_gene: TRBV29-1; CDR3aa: CSVKGGTGGTYEQYF
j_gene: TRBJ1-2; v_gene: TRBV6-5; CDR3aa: CASSYSETYYGYTF
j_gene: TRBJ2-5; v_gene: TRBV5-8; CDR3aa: CASSTGISREETQYF
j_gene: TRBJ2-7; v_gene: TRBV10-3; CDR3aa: CAISESQSQYF
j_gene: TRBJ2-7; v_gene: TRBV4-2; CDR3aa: CASSQDIGGFYEQYF
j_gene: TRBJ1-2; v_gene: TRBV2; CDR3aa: CASSGVRQEANYGYTF
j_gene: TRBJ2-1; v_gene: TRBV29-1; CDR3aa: CSVPDPTGDSYNEQFF
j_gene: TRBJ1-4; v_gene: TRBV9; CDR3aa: CASSVRTGAAEKLFF
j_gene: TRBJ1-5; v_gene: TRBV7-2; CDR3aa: CASSSTGGGQPQHF
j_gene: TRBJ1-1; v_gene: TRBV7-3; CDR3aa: CASSLYRYRNTEAFF
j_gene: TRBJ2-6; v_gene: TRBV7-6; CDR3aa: CASSLDPAPGANVLTF
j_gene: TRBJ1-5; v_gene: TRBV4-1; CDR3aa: CASSLHSHPQGNQPQHF
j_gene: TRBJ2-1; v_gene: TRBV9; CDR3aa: CASSVSTYNEQFF
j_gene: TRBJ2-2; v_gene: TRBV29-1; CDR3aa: CSALRAGELFF
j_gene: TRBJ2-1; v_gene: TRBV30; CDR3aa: CAWSPNPRDRGSSYNEQFF
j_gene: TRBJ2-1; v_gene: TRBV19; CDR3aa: CASSIGASKGDEQFF
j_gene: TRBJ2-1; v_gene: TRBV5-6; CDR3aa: CASSPGPSVQFF
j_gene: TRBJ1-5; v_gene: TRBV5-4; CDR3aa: CASSLWGIDQPQHF
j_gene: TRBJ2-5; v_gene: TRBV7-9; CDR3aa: CASSPDSQETQYF
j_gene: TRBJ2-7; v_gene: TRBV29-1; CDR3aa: CSVDGQGTYEQYF
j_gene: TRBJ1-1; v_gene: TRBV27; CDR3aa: CASSLQGLNTEAFF
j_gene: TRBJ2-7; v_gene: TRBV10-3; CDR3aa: CAISEEGGGSYEQYF
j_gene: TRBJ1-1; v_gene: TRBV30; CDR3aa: CAWSKGQWNTEAFF
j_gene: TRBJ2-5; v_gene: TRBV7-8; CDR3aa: CASSADRAETQYF
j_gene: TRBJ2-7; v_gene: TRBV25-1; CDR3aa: CATSSGGSYEQYF
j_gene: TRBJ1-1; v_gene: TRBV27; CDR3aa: CASSPPALPTLTEAFF
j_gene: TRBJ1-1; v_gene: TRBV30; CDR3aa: CACRREGMNTEAFF